The sequence of this T cell receptor beta chain was determined in a study of blood T cell repertoires in COVID-19. The table lists this clone with a few counts. The CDR3 is 15 residues long. V was clipped by 2 bases and J by 8 bases; unmatched bases: 9. CDR1 is SGHRS, CDR2 YFSETQ, per germline. The data were produced by immunoSEQ multiplex PCR, yet TCRdb's version contains in-frame clones alone and is incomplete. The repertoire holds roughly 500,000 clones, with approximately 85% as singletons. The sequenced material came from peripheral blood. This TCR derives from a human donor in a cohort sampled during active COVID-19. V is TRBV5-1 and J is TRBJ1-3; 8 positions agree with TRBD1. DNA for the CDR3: TGCGCCAGCAGCTTAGGACAGGGAGGATCAGACACCATATATTTT. The encoded protein is CASSLGQGGSDTIYF.